The T cell receptor beta chain under discussion was sequenced for a study of spatial heterogeneity in lung cancer. TCRdb reprocessed the 5' RACE reads with MiXCR, giving one entry per CDR3 protein. The table records some 30,000 distinct CDR3 sequences, 5.4% of them present only once. Trimming stripped 4 bases from V and 2 bases from J, with 9 bases between. Germline CDR1 is SQVTM and CDR2 is ANQGSEA. The CDR3 runs 12 residues. Documented time point: blood at routine non-recurrence follow-up after resection. No cell sorting; template was whole RNA from tumor, lung tissue or PBMC. This clonotype was observed many times.

The chain combines TRBV29-1 with TRBJ2-7; maybe TRBD2 (6 bases). The TCR was taken from a female donor with early-stage non-small cell lung cancer. The input for sequencing was PBMCs, taken at follow-up. CDR3: CSVGRGAYEQYF. CDR3 coding DNA: TGCAGCGTTGGGAGGGGAGCCTACGAGCAGTACTTC.